A single sample gave rise to the 25 T cell receptor beta chains below, sequenced in a study of T-cell reconstitution after alpha-beta-depleted transplantation in children. Unique molecular identifiers featured in how the TCRbeta library was prepared. TCRdb passed the PCR reads through MiXCR, listing each CDR3 protein once. Of around 450,000 distinct CDR3 sequences in the sample, over 9.5% are singletons; the top ten hold 2% to 2.5%. This specimen consisted of PBMCs, obtained before TCRalphabeta/CD19-depleted stem cell transplant. The receptors derive from a child aged 2 to 15 with inherited bone marrow failure, due to receive a stem cell transplant.

This clonotype has at least ten counts. This rearrangement joins TRBV4-3 to TRBJ1-1; the D is unclear. Looked up from germline, CDR1 is LGHNA and CDR2 is YSLEER. This CDR3 is 14 amino acids long. The germline V and J ends were trimmed by 0 bases and 6 bases, with 11 bases remaining between them. CDR3 in amino acids: CASSQDPRWAEAFF. The CDR3, as DNA: TGCGCCAGCAGCCAAGATCCGCGTTGGGCTGAAGCTTTCTTT.

This clonotype was seen a few times. The genes are TRBV19 and TRBJ1-5; D unresolved. Trimming took off 5 bases at V and 3 bases at J, with 8 bases between the two ends. The CDR3 has 13 amino acids. Germline values: CDR1 LNHDA, CDR2 SQIVND (reference sequence). CDR3 nucleotides: TGTGCCAGTAGTTCCGGATTCAATCAGCCCCAGCATTTT. Amino acid sequence: CASSSGFNQPQHF. Supplemented by reference TRBV19 and TRBJ1-5, the full variable domain reads DGGITQSPKYLFRKEGQNVTLSCEQNLNHDAMYWYRQDPGQGLRLIYYSQIVNDFQKGDIAEGYSVSREKKESFPLTVTSAQKNPTAFYLCASSSGFNQPQHFGDGTRLSIL.

This clonotype occurred many times. This rearrangement joins TRBV7-2 to TRBJ2-7, with D perhaps matching TRBD1 (6 bases). Germline CDR1 reads SGHTA; CDR2 reads FQGNSA. V gave up 2 bases and J gave up 4 bases, with 12 bases separating them. The CDR3 runs to 14 residues. The CDR3, as DNA: TGTGCCAGCAGCTTATTCGGACAGCTGTACGAGCAGTACTTC. It encodes CASSLFGQLYEQYF.

This chain links TRBV4-3 with TRBJ2-3; D might be TRBD1 (5 bases). Germline lookup yields CDR1 LGHNA and CDR2 YSLEER. V gave up 0 bases and J gave up 4 bases, with 14 bases separating them. The CDR3 is 16 amino acids. For the CDR3, the DNA is TGCGCCAGCAGCCAAGATGGTAGGAAGGGGTCAGATACGCAGTATTTT. Its protein is CASSQDGRKGSDTQYF.

This clonotype was counted many times. The rearrangement links TRBV7-6 to TRBJ2-7, with D possibly called TRBD1 or TRBD2 (5 bases each). CDR3 length: 12 amino acids. Germline CDR1 and CDR2: SGHVS and FNYEAQ. V was cut by 4 bases and J by 5 bases, with 9 bases left in between. The CDR3 protein is CASSSGRDEQYF. DNA of the CDR3: TGTGCCAGCAGCTCAGGGCGGGACGAGCAGTACTTC.

This clonotype was detected many times. This chain links TRBV7-2 with TRBJ2-1; tentative D call: TRBD2 (6 bases). V was shortened by 1 base and J by 2 bases, with 12 bases between the two germline ends. Germline V gene lookup returns CDR1 SGHTA and CDR2 FQGNSA. CDR3 length: 16 residues. CDR3 in amino acids: CASSLGLGGTYNEQFF. The CDR3 nucleotides read TGTGCCAGCAGCTTAGGGCTTGGCGGGACCTACAATGAGCAGTTCTTC.

This clonotype was found a few times. The V gene is TRBV7-2, the J gene TRBJ2-1; 8 nucleotides align to TRBD1. CDR1 and CDR2 (germline): SGHTA, FQGNSA. This CDR3 is built from 15 residues. The V segment lost 1 base and the J segment 5 bases; nucleotides outside the gene matches: 4. CDR3 nucleotides: TGTGCCAGCAGCTTAGGGACAGGGCGGAACAATGAGCAGTTCTTC. Translating it yields CASSLGTGRNNEQFF.

This clonotype was seen many times. The chain joins TRBV7-9 to TRBJ1-4; a possible D gene is TRBD1 (6 bases). The V and J ends lost 4 bases and 8 bases respectively, with 8 bases between them. CDR1 SEHNR and CDR2 FQNEAQ come from the germline V gene (reference sequence). The CDR3 runs 12 residues. The CDR3 DNA is TGTGCCAGCAGCTCCCAGGGGGAAAAACTGTTTTTT. Translation: CASSSQGEKLFF.

In this sample, this clonotype turned up many times. The V call is TRBV6-2 or TRBV6-3, the J call TRBJ1-2; D remains unclear. The CDR3 is made up of 12 amino acids. Germline CDR1 MNHEY, CDR2 SVGEGT. The ends were cut back, 2 bases at V and 4 bases at J, with 5 bases in the middle. DNA for the CDR3: TGTGCCAGCAGTTACGCCACCTATGGCTACACCTTC. Residues: CASSYATYGYTF.

The chain recombines TRBV7-2 with TRBJ2-7; TRBD1 matches at 7 bases. Germline CDR1 reads SGHTA; CDR2 reads FQGNSA. The CDR3 is 15 amino acids. J lost 9 bases, V lost 2 bases, and 13 bases had no gene match. For the CDR3, the DNA is TGTGCCAGCAGCTTAAACGGGCAGGGGGACGTTGGGCAGTACTTC. This encodes CASSLNGQGDVGQYF.

This clonotype has just a few counts. The chain uses TRBV3-1 and TRBJ2-7, with D perhaps TRBD1 (5 bases). Trimming pared 0 bases from V and 1 base from J, leaving 10 bases between. Germline V gives CDR1 LGHDT, CDR2 YNNKEL (reference sequence). The CDR3 extends over 15 amino acids. Here the CDR3 reads CASSQENGASYEQYF. CDR3 in DNA: TGTGCCAGCAGCCAAGAAAATGGGGCATCCTACGAGCAGTACTTC.

The chain is built from TRBV5-1 and TRBJ2-7; TRBD2 matches 7 bases. V lost 1 base and J lost 5; bases outside the gene matches: 15. Germline CDR1 and CDR2: SGHRS and YFSETQ. The CDR3 contains 17 residues. CDR3 region: CASSLREWPSGQDEQYF. CDR3 DNA: TGCGCCAGCAGCTTGAGGGAATGGCCTAGCGGACAAGACGAGCAGTACTTC.

This clonotype was found many times. The rearrangement links TRBV27 to TRBJ2-1; D remains unclear. Trimming cost V 3 bases and J 10 bases, with 13 bases left between them. Germline values: CDR1 MNHEY, CDR2 SMNVEV (reference sequence). The CDR3 consists of 13 residues. CDR3 amino acids: CASSFTSVGEQFF. DNA of the CDR3: TGTGCCAGCAGTTTTACGAGTGTGGGGGAGCAGTTCTTC.

This clonotype occurred many times. The V and J genes are TRBV24-1 and TRBJ2-2, with D unclear. This CDR3 contains 13 residues. From germline, CDR1 is KGHDR and CDR2 SFDVKD. V gave up 4 bases and J gave up 6 bases, with 8 bases separating them. CDR3 region: CATSDVWAGELFF. The CDR3, as DNA: TGTGCCACCAGTGACGTCTGGGCCGGGGAGCTGTTTTTT.

With respect to this clonotype: This may arise from a read error, as a much more abundant clone is one base away. For the CDR3, the DNA is TGCTGTGCTAGAACTAGCGGGAGGTGGACCGGGGAGCTGTTTTTT. Protein: CCARTSGRWTGELFF. J is TRBJ2-2 and V is TRBV20-1; 12 bases fit TRBD2. The CDR3 runs 15 residues. Per germline, CDR1 DFQATT and CDR2 SNEGSKA (reference sequence).

There are many counts of this clonotype. CDR3 sequence: CASSLDLGREKLFF. The DNA of the CDR3 is TGTGCCAGCAGCCTGGATTTAGGTCGAGAAAAACTGTTTTTT. The chain combines TRBV7-2 with TRBJ1-4, with D unclear. V was cut by 5 bases and J by 8 bases, with 15 bases left in between. Germline lookup yields CDR1 SGHTA and CDR2 FQGNSA. CDR3 length equals 14 residues. Using reference TRBV7-2 and TRBJ1-4 for the parts outside the CDR3, the full variable domain is GAGVSQSPSNKVTEKGKDVELRCDPISGHTALYWYRQSLGQGLEFLIYFQGNSAPDKSGLPSDRFSAERTGGSVSTLTIQRTQQEDSAVYLCASSLDLGREKLFFGSGTQLSVL.

Ten or more counts support this clonotype. This chain connects TRBV29-1 to TRBJ1-1; unclear D gene. Germline V gene sequence: CDR1 SQVTM, CDR2 ANQGSEA. Trimming left V 4 bases short and J 0 bases short, with 6 bases between. This CDR3 is 12 amino acids long. The CDR3 DNA reads as TGCAGCGTTGGGGCCATGAACACTGAAGCTTTCTTT. Translating it yields CSVGAMNTEAFF.

This clonotype was counted at least ten times. The chain joins TRBV7-2 to TRBJ2-7; no firm D call. From germline, CDR1 is SGHTA and CDR2 FQGNSA. This CDR3 contains 13 residues. Trimming stripped 4 bases from V and 0 bases from J, with 7 bases between. CDR3 amino acids: CASSSPSSYEQYF. The CDR3 DNA reads TGTGCCAGCAGCTCGCCGAGCTCCTACGAGCAGTACTTC.

The sample holds many counts of this clonotype. V usage is TRBV12-3 or TRBV12-4 and J usage is TRBJ1-1; no definite D call. The CDR3 extends over 13 amino acids. Trimming cost V 4 bases and J 0 bases, with 6 bases left between them. This CDR3 reads CASSSQLNTEAFF. The CDR3 DNA is TGTGCCAGCAGTTCCCAGTTGAACACTGAAGCTTTCTTT.

The chain links TRBV5-3 to TRBJ2-5, with unresolved D. TRBV5-3 is an open reading frame whose function is uncertain. This CDR3 contains 15 residues. V shed 3 bases and J shed 5 bases, with 17 bases lying between them. The CDR3 DNA is TGTGCCAGAAGCTCAGACTCGCCCCCTTGGGAGACCCAGTACTTC. Its translation is CARSSDSPPWETQYF.

This clonotype was seen ten or more times. The chain recombines TRBV20-1 with TRBJ1-1; TRBD1 matches at 7 bases. CDR3 length: 13 amino acids. J was trimmed by 3 bases and V by 3 bases; bases with no gene match: 4. Germline CDR1 DFQATT, CDR2 SNEGSKA (reference sequence). The DNA of the CDR3 is TGCAGTGCTAGTCCAGGGGGGGACACTGAAGCTTTCTTT. This encodes CSASPGGDTEAFF.

V is TRBV12-3 or TRBV12-4 and J is TRBJ2-7, with 13 bases aligning to TRBD2. V lost 10 bases, J lost 0 bases, and 15 bases stayed unmatched. The CDR3 covers 18 residues. The CDR3 DNA is TGTGCCATCTGTTTGCGAACTAGCGGGAGGGGGAGCTCCTACGAGCAGTACTTC. It codes for CAICLRTSGRGSSYEQYF.

The gene calls are TRBV12-3 or TRBV12-4 and TRBJ2-1; a possible D gene is TRBD1 (6 bases). With 8 bases removed from V and 8 bases from J, the gap between germline ends came to 25 bases. The CDR3 extends over 16 amino acids. For the CDR3, the DNA is TGTGCCAGCCAAAACAGGGTGGGAGTGGGTTTAGATGAGCAGTTCTTC. The encoded protein is CASQNRVGVGLDEQFF.

This clonotype was seen many times. The rearrangement joins TRBV7-9 to TRBJ1-2; 12 bases are shared with TRBD1. V was clipped by 5 bases and J by 7 bases; unmatched bases: 8. The CDR3 has 15 residues. In germline, CDR1 is SEHNR, CDR2 FQNEAQ (reference sequence). CDR3 region: CASSPGQGASGGYTF. The CDR3, as DNA: TGTGCCAGCAGCCCGGGACAGGGGGCGAGTGGTGGCTACACCTTC.

This clonotype occurred once. This may arise from a read error, as a much more abundant clone is one base away. This CDR3 reads CASCPYRAGEMETQYF. The CDR3 coding sequence is TGCGCCAGCTGCCCATACAGAGCGGGAGAGATGGAGACCCAGTACTTC. The chain carries TRBV4-1 and TRBJ2-5, with TRBD2 matching 8 bases. Germline V CDR1 and CDR2: MGHRA, YSYEKL. The junction had 16 bases not matched to a gene; V was cut back by 8 bases and J by 5 bases. This CDR3 contains 16 residues.